Listed below are T cell receptor beta chains from one sample, sequenced in a study of blood T cell repertoires in COVID-19. The method was immunoSEQ multiplex PCR; TCRdb's version includes in-frame clones alone and lacks a portion of them. This repertoire shows 85,000 to 110,000 clones, 80% to 90% found once; its top ten account for 3% to 3.5%. Sample: peripheral blood. The receptors derive from a human donor in a cohort sampled during active COVID-19. Each CDR3 is given with its conserved first and last residue. A D gene is named only where the DNA matches it firmly. Rows may omit the clone size; those that give it use once, few, many or a size class.

J,D,size,V,DNA,CDR3
TRBJ2-6,TRBD2,.,TRBV28,TGTGCCAGCAGTCCCCGACGGGGGACTAGCGCCTACTCTGGGGCCAACGTCCTGACTTTC,CASSPRRGTSAYSGANVLTF
TRBJ2-3,.,.,TRBV27,TGTGCCAGCAGTTTGGGGGCCACAGATACGCAGTATTTT,CASSLGATDTQYF
TRBJ1-2,.,.,TRBV6-1,TGTGCCAGCAGTGATGACAGATTAGGGTTTGGCTACACCTTC,CASSDDRLGFGYTF
TRBJ2-7,TRBD2,.,TRBV27,TGTGCCAGCAGTTTGACTAGCGGGATATACGAGCAGTACTTC,CASSLTSGIYEQYF
TRBJ2-2,TRBD2,.,TRBV3-1/TRBV3-2,TGTGCCAGCAGCCGCGGACTAGAAACCGGGGAGCTGTTTTTT,CASSRGLETGELFF
TRBJ1-1,.,.,TRBV30,TGTGCCTGGAGCAGGAATCAGTTGAACACTGAAGCTTTCTTT,CAWSRNQLNTEAFF
TRBJ2-3,TRBD1,.,TRBV2,TGTGCCAGCAGTTCGACAGGGGGCTTTGGCACAGATACGCAGTATTTT,CASSSTGGFGTDTQYF
TRBJ2-5,TRBD1,.,TRBV6-1,TGTGCCAGCAGTGAAGCAGGGGGCCCCAAGACCCAGTACTTC,CASSEAGGPKTQYF
TRBJ2-5,.,.,TRBV3-1/TRBV3-2,TGTGCCAGCAGCCAAGTAATAAACAGAGAGACCCAGTACTTC,CASSQVINRETQYF
TRBJ1-1,.,.,TRBV7-9,TGTGCCAGCAGCTTAAGTGGGACTGCCTCTAGAGCTTTCTTT,CASSLSGTASRAFF
TRBJ2-5,TRBD2,once,TRBV18,TGTGCCAGCTCAAACACTGCGGGGGGCCTCCAAGAGACCCAGTACTTC,CASSNTAGGLQETQYF
TRBJ2-1,TRBD2,.,TRBV7-8,TGTGCCAGCAGCTTACGGGAGGGGTACAATGAGCAGTTCTTC,CASSLREGYNEQFF
TRBJ1-3,.,few,TRBV11-2,TGTGCCAGCAGCACACTGACAGGAAAAAGAAACACCATATATTTT,CASSTLTGKRNTIYF
TRBJ2-1,.,.,TRBV24-1,TGTGCCACCAGTTATCTGGGCGGGGAGCAGTTCTTC,CATSYLGGEQFF
TRBJ1-3,.,.,TRBV6-1,TGTGCCAGCAGTGACGCCCGGGTAACGGGAAACACCATATATTTT,CASSDARVTGNTIYF
TRBJ2-3,TRBD1,once,TRBV6-1,TGTGCCAGCAGTGGCCGGGACAGGGGGGGCGCAGATACGCAGTATTTT,CASSGRDRGGADTQYF
TRBJ2-5,TRBD1,.,TRBV13,TGTGCCAGCAGCCCAACAGGGGGCACGGAGACCCAGTACTTC,CASSPTGGTETQYF
TRBJ2-1,TRBD2,once,TRBV6-2/TRBV6-3,TGTGCCAGCAGTTACACCGGACTAGCCAACAATGAGCAGTTCTTC,CASSYTGLANNEQFF
TRBJ2-7,.,.,TRBV3-1/TRBV3-2,TGTGCCAGCAGCCAAGATCGGGAGTACGAGCAGTACTTC,CASSQDREYEQYF
TRBJ2-7,TRBD1,.,TRBV30,TGTGCCTGGGGTACAGGGGTTGGCTACGAGCAGTACTTC,CAWGTGVGYEQYF
TRBJ2-3,.,.,TRBV25-1,TGTGCCAGCAGATCGGAGGCAGATACGCAGTATTTT,CASRSEADTQYF
TRBJ2-1,.,.,TRBV19,TGTGCCAGTAGTGCCCTCGCGGGCGTGCAGTTCTTC,CASSALAGVQFF
TRBJ2-1,TRBD2,once,TRBV11-2,TGTGCCAGCAGCTTCGGGGGGGCTTTCGGTGAGCAGTTCTTC,CASSFGGAFGEQFF
TRBJ2-3,TRBD2,.,TRBV3-1/TRBV3-2,TGTGCCAGCAGCCAGGGCGGGGGGGCCCTAGATACGCAGTATTTT,CASSQGGGALDTQYF
TRBJ2-3,TRBD2,once,TRBV4-3,TGCGCCAGCAGCCAAGATTCCGGACTAGCGGGAGTAGGGGATACGCAGTATTTT,CASSQDSGLAGVGDTQYF
TRBJ2-2,TRBD2,.,TRBV18,TGTGCCAGCTCACCATTGGGGGGGACCCAGAACACCGGGGAGCTGTTTTTT,CASSPLGGTQNTGELFF
TRBJ2-5,.,.,TRBV28,TGTGCCACCAAGGGGATACAAGAGACCCAGTACTTC,CATKGIQETQYF
TRBJ1-2,.,.,TRBV28,TGTGCCAGCTTGGGGGGAAGCTATGGCTACACCTTC,CASLGGSYGYTF
TRBJ2-1,TRBD1,once,TRBV27,TGTGCCAGCAGTCGGTCCCCGGGACAGGCTTACAATGAGCAGTTCTTC,CASSRSPGQAYNEQFF
TRBJ1-5,.,.,TRBV4-1,TGCGCCAGCAGCCAAGTTGGGGGGAGTCAGCCCCAGCATTTT,CASSQVGGSQPQHF
TRBJ1-1,.,few,TRBV18,TGTGCCAGCTCCCCCACAGGAATGAACACTGAAGCTTTCTTT,CASSPTGMNTEAFF
TRBJ2-5,.,.,TRBV6-5,TGTGCCAGCAGGCCCCAGGGGCAAGAGACCCAGTACTTC,CASRPQGQETQYF
TRBJ2-1,.,.,TRBV5-1,TGCGCCAGCAGCTTGGTTCTGGCCACGAATGAGCAGTTCTTC,CASSLVLATNEQFF
TRBJ1-1,.,.,TRBV10-1,TGCGCCAGCAGTTGGGACACTAACACTGAAGCTTTCTTT,CASSWDTNTEAFF
TRBJ2-1,TRBD1,.,TRBV7-3,TGTGCCAGCAGCTCCTACCCAGGACAGGGGCGCCCTGAGTTCTTC,CASSSYPGQGRPEFF
TRBJ1-1,.,.,TRBV5-6,TGTGCCAGCAGCCTGCCTTTGATGAGGGCTTTCTTT,CASSLPLMRAFF